These 10 T cell receptor beta chains originate from one sample sequenced in a study of cytomegalovirus exposure and HLA in healthy donors (dated by TCRdb to the late 2010s). Library preparation used the immunoSEQ multiplex PCR assay. A mixture of 60 forward primers for TCR Vbeta segments and 13 reverse primers for TCR Jbeta segments was used in the multiplex PCR. TCRdb limited this immuneACCESS table to in-frame rearrangements with V and J called. A share of clones is missing; checked studies link under half to unresolved V genes, and the rest is unexplained. Across this sample there are 65,000 to 85,000 clones, with roughly 89% seen only once. Of the sample, just under 2% falls within the top ten clones. The sample consisted of PBMCs. Receptors were obtained from a woman aged 25 to 39 in good health and CMV-seronegative.

V is TRBV27 and J is TRBJ2-5; TRBD1 matches 9 bases. The J call may be incorrect, as the DNA end agrees better with TRBJ2-7. Germline V CDR1 and CDR2: MNHEY, SMNVEV (reference sequence). The CDR3 sequence is 14 residues long. The CDR3 is CASSWGQGSYEQYF. As DNA, the CDR3 is TGTGCCAGCAGTTGGGGACAGGGCTCCTACGAGCAGTACTTC.

The genes are TRBV9 and TRBJ1-3; 8 bases agree with TRBD1. Germline loops: CDR1 SGDLS, CDR2 YYNGEE. The CDR3 is made up of 17 amino acids. V gave up 4 bases and J gave up 0 bases; unmatched junction bases: 9. The CDR3 reads CASSTQGASSSGNTIYF. CDR3 sequence (DNA): TGTGCCAGCAGCACCCAGGGGGCGAGCTCCTCTGGAAACACCATATATTTT.

This clone was recorded only once. CDR3 nucleotides: TGTGCCAGCAGCGTAGGCACTAGCGGCACAGATAGCTCCTACGAGCAGTACTTC. As protein: CASSVGTSGTDSSYEQYF. The chain couples TRBV9 to TRBJ2-7, with 8 bases that match TRBD2. Germline V lookup: CDR1 SGDLS, CDR2 YYNGEE. There are 18 residues in the CDR3. The V gene end was trimmed by 0 bases and the J gene end by 0 bases; junction bases not matched to a gene: 11.

This chain links TRBV18 with TRBJ2-3; tentatively, D is TRBD2 (6 bases). Trimming took off 0 bases at V and 6 bases at J, with 7 bases between the two ends. The CDR3 has 13 residues. CDR1 and CDR2 from the germline V gene are KGHSH and LQKENI. The CDR3 region is CASSPPGTDTQYF. The DNA for the CDR3 is TGTGCCAGCTCACCACCGGGGACTGATACGCAGTATTTT.

The V call is TRBV28, the J call TRBJ2-2; D perhaps matches TRBD1 (5 bases). Germline V gives CDR1 MDHEN, CDR2 SYDVKM. CDR3 length: 15 amino acids. The V gene lost 5 bases and the J gene lost 1 base, with 11 bases spanning the gap. This CDR3 reads CASSRSDRNTGELFF. CDR3 sequence (DNA): TGTGCCAGCAGTCGCTCCGACAGGAACACCGGGGAGCTGTTTTTT. The complete variable domain, with remaining parts taken from reference TRBV28 and TRBJ2-2, reads DVKVTQSSRYLVKRTGEKVFLECVQDMDHENMFWYRQDPGLGLRLIYFSYDVKMKEKGDIPEGYSVSREKKERFSLILESASTNQTSMYLCASSRSDRNTGELFFGEGSRLTVL.

The chain links TRBV4-3 to TRBJ2-3; 11 nucleotides match TRBD2. This CDR3 spans 19 amino acids. With V trimmed by 1 base and J by 5 bases, 14 bases remained unmatched. The germline V gene encodes CDR1 LGHNA and CDR2 YSLEER. The CDR3 DNA is TGCGCCAGCAGCCAAGTGAGGCGTAGCGGGAGGGCACAATTAGATACGCAGTATTTT. This gives the protein CASSQVRRSGRAQLDTQYF.

The chain carries TRBV19 and TRBJ1-5; 10 bases match TRBD1. The junction had 4 bases not matched to a gene; V was cut back by 6 bases and J by 2 bases. This CDR3 is built from 15 residues. From germline, CDR1 is LNHDA and CDR2 SQIVND (reference sequence). This CDR3 reads CASSRGQGGNQPQHF. CDR3 sequence (DNA): TGTGCCAGTAGCAGAGGACAGGGGGGCAATCAGCCCCAGCATTTT.

This clone was seen a single time. The rearrangement joins TRBV5-1 to TRBJ1-6; D may be TRBD1 (5 bases). The V and J ends lost 2 bases and 11 bases respectively, with 14 bases between them. CDR3 length: 14 residues. Germline assignment: CDR1 SGHRS and CDR2 YFSETQ. For the CDR3, the DNA is TGCGCCAGCAGCTTCGGACACCAGGAAACACCCCTCCACTTT. Translating it yields CASSFGHQETPLHF.

The chain joins TRBV5-1 to TRBJ2-5, with D possibly TRBD1 on 5 matching bases. V dropped 0 bases and J dropped 2 bases, with 8 bases sitting between them. The CDR3 runs to 14 residues. CDR1 and CDR2 from the germline V gene are SGHRS and YFSETQ. This CDR3 is CASSLAQGQETQYF. The CDR3, as DNA: TGCGCCAGCAGCTTGGCGCAGGGACAAGAGACCCAGTACTTC. The entire variable domain, with the rest obtained from reference TRBV5-1 and TRBJ2-5, is as follows: KAGVTQTPRYLIKTRGQQVTLSCSPISGHRSVSWYQQTPGQGLQFLFEYFSETQRNKGNFPGRFSGRQFSNSRSEMNVSTLELGDSALYLCASSLAQGQETQYFGPGTRLLVL.

This chain uses TRBV15 with TRBJ2-7, with D tentatively TRBD2 (5 bases). The V gene lost 5 bases and the J gene lost 4 bases, with 12 bases spanning the gap. Germline V lookup: CDR1 LNHNV, CDR2 YYDKDF (reference sequence). CDR3 length equals 13 residues. CDR3 nucleotides: TGTGCCACCAGCGGGAGTAGCAAGTACGAGCAGTACTTC. Translating gives CATSGSSKYEQYF.